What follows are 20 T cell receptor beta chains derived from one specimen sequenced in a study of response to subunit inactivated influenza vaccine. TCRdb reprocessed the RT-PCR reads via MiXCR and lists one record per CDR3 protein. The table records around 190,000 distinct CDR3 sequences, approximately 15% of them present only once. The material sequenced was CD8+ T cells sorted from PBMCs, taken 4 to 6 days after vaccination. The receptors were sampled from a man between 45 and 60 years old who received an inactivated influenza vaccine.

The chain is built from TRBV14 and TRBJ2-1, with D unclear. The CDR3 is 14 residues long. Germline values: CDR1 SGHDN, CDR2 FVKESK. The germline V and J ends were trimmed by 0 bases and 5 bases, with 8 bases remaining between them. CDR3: CASSQELGDNEQFF. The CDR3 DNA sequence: TGTGCCAGCAGCCAAGAACTTGGAGACAATGAGCAGTTCTTC.

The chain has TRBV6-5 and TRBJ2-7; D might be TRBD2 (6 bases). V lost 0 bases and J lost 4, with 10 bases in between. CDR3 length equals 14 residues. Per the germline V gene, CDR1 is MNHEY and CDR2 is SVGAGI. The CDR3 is CASSYSKAGYEQYF. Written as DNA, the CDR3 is TGTGCCAGCAGTTACTCGAAGGCGGGATACGAGCAGTACTTC.

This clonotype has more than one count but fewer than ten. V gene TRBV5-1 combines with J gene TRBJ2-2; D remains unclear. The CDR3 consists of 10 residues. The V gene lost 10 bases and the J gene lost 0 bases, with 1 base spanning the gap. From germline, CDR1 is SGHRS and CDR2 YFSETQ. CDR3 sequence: CAANTGELFF. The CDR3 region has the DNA TGCGCCGCGAACACCGGGGAGCTGTTTTTT. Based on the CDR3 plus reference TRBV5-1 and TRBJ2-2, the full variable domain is KAGVTQTPRYLIKTRGQQVTLSCSPISGHRSVSWYQQTPGQGLQFLFEYFSETQRNKGNFPGRFSGRQFSNSRSEMNVSTLELGDSALYLCAANTGELFFGEGSRLTVL.

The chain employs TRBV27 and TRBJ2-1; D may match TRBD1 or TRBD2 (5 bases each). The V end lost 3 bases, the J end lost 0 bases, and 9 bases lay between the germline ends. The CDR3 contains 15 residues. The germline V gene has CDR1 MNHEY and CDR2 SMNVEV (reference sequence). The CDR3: CASSFEGTSYNEQFF. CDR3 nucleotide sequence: TGTGCCAGCAGTTTTGAGGGGACCTCCTACAATGAGCAGTTCTTC.

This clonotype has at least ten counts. This chain's CDR3 is CASSLTGGSYNEQFF. CDR3 nucleotides: TGTGCCAGCAGCTTAACAGGGGGATCCTACAATGAGCAGTTCTTC. The V call is TRBV12-3 or TRBV12-4, the J call TRBJ2-1; TRBD1 matches at 8 bases. J was trimmed by 1 base and V by 6 bases; bases with no gene match: 5. This CDR3 is built from 15 residues.

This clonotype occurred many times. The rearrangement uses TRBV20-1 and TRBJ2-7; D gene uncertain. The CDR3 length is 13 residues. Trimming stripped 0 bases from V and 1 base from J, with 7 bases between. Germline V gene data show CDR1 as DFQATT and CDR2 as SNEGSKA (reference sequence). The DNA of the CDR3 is TGCAGTGCTAGAGATGGGGAATCCTACGAGCAGTACTTC. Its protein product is CSARDGESYEQYF.

The chain's CDR3 is CASSLTLRQDSYEQYF. The CDR3 region has the DNA TGTGCCAGCAGTTTAACCCTGAGGCAGGACTCCTACGAGCAGTACTTC. This sequence joins TRBV28 and TRBJ2-7; D remains ambiguous. V lost 2 bases and J lost 0, with 14 bases in between. CDR1 MDHEN and CDR2 SYDVKM come from the germline V gene. The CDR3 covers 16 residues. Filled out from reference TRBV28 and TRBJ2-7, the complete variable domain reads DVKVTQSSRYLVKRTGEKVFLECVQDMDHENMFWYRQDPGLGLRLIYFSYDVKMKEKGDIPEGYSVSREKKERFSLILESASTNQTSMYLCASSLTLRQDSYEQYFGPGTRLTVT.

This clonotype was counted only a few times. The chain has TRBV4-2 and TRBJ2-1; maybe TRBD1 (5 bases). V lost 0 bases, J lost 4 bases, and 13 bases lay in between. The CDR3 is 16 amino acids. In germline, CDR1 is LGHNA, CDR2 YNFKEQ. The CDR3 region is CASSQEGADKYNEQFF. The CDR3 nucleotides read TGTGCCAGCAGCCAAGAAGGGGCGGACAAGTACAATGAGCAGTTCTTC.

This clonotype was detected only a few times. CDR3: CASSLAQGEGTEAFF. The DNA of the CDR3 is TGTGCCAGCAGCTTAGCGCAGGGTGAGGGCACTGAAGCTTTCTTT. V and J are TRBV7-9 and TRBJ1-1; weak D call: TRBD1 (5 bases). The CDR3 totals 15 residues. CDR1 and CDR2 from the germline V gene are SEHNR and FQNEAQ (reference sequence). V was pared by 0 bases and J by 4 bases, with 12 bases between.

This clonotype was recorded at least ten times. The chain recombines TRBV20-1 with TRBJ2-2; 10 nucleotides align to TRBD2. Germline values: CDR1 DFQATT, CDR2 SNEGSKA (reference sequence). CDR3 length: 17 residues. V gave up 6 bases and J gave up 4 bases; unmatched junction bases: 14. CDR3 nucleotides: TGCAGTGCCTATGGGACTAGCGACTATCACCTCACCGGGGAGCTGTTTTTT. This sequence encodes CSAYGTSDYHLTGELFF.

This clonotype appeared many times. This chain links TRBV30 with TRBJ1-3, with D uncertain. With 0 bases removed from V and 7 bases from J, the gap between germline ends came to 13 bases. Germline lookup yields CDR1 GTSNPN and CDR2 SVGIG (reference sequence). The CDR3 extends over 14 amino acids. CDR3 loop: CAWSVPERWNTIYF. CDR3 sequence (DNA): TGTGCCTGGAGTGTTCCAGAGAGGTGGAACACCATATATTTT.

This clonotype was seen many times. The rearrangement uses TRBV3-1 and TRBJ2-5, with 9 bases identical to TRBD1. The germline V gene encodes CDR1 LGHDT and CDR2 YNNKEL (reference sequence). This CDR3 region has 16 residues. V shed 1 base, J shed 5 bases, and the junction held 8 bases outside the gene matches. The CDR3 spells CASSQVSGQGFETQYF. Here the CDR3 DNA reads TGTGCCAGCAGCCAAGTATCAGGACAGGGGTTTGAGACCCAGTACTTC.

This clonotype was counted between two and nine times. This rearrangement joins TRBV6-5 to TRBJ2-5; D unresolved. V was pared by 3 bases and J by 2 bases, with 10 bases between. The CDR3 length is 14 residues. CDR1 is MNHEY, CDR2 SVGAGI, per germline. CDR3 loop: CASSYRADQETQYF. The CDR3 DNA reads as TGTGCCAGCAGTTATCGGGCAGATCAAGAGACCCAGTACTTC.

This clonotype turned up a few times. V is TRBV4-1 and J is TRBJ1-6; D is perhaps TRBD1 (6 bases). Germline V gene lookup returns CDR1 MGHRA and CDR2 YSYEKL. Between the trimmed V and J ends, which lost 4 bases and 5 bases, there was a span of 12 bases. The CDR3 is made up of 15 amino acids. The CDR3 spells CASSRTTGNNSPLHF. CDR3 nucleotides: TGCGCCAGCAGCCGCACTACAGGGAATAATTCACCCCTCCACTTT.

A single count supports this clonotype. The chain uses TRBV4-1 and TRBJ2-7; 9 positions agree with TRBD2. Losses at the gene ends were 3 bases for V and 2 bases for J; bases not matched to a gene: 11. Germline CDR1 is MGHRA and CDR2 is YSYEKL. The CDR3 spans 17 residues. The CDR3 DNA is TGCGCCAGCAGCCAGGGCTGGGGAGCGGGGGGTGCCTACGAGCAGTACTTC. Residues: CASSQGWGAGGAYEQYF.

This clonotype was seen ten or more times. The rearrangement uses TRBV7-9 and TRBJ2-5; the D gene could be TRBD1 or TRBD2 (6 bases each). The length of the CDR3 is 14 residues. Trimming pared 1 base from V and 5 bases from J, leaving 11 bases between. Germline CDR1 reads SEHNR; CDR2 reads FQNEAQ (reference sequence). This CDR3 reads CASSLVGGSETQYF. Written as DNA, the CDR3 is TGTGCCAGCAGCTTAGTCGGGGGCTCGGAGACCCAGTACTTC.

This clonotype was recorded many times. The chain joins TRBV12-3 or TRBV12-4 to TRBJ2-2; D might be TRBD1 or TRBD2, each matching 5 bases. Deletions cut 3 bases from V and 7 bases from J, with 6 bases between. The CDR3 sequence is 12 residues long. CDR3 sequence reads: CASSLGVGELFF. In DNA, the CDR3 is TGTGCCAGCAGTTTGGGGGTCGGGGAGCTGTTTTTT.

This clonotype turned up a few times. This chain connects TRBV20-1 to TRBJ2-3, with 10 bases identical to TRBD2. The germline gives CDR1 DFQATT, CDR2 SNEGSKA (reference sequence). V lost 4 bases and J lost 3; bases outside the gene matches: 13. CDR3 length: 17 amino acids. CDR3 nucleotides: TGCAGTGCTAACCTTCAGCGGGAGGGCCATTGGACAGATACGCAGTATTTT. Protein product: CSANLQREGHWTDTQYF.

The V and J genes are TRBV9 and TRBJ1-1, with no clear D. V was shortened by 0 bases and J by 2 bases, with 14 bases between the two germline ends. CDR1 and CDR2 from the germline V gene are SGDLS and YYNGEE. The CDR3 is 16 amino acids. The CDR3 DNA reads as TGTGCCAGCAGCGTAGGTGGTGGATGGGAAAACACTGAAGCTTTCTTT. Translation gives CASSVGGGWENTEAFF.

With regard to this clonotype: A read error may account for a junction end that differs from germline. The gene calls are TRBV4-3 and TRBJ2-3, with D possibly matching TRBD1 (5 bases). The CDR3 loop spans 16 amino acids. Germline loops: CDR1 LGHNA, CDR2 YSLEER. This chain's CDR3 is CASSQADRDYTGTQYF. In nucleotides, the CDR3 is TGCGCCAGCAGCCAAGCCGACAGAGATTACACAGGTACGCAGTATTTT.